These T cell receptor beta chains were read from a single sample in a study of Tregs in tolerant kidney transplant recipients. Libraries were prepared by immunoSEQ multiplex PCR; TCRdb keeps only in-frame clonotypes and omits some of them. The sample holds 60,000 to 70,000 clones, roughly 92% seen once. The sample here was CD8+ T cells from blood, taken before the transplant. Receptors were obtained from a human donor who received a combined kidney and bone marrow transplant. Both conserved end residues are part of each CDR3. Each record gives: V gene, clone size, D gene, J gene, CDR3 DNA, CDR3 protein. The D gene is left open where the match is weak. The size entry is marked missing in some rows and otherwise reads once, few, many or a size class.

TRBV4-3,-,TRBD1,TRBJ2-3,TGCGCCAGCAGCCAGCGGACAGGGTGGACAGATACGCAGTATTTT,CASSQRTGWTDTQYF
TRBV27,-,-,TRBJ2-7,TGTGCCAGCAGTTTCGGGGGTGTAGGGTTCGAGCAGTACTTC,CASSFGGVGFEQYF
TRBV19,-,TRBD1,TRBJ2-7,TGTGCCAGTAGTATCACCTTGGGCAGGGGGCATGTTTACGAGCAGTACTTC,CASSITLGRGHVYEQYF
TRBV11-3,-,TRBD1,TRBJ1-1,TGTGCCAGCAGCTCCCGAAACAGGGGGGCGTCCACTGAAGCTTTCTTT,CASSSRNRGASTEAFF
TRBV9,once,-,TRBJ2-3,TGTGCCAGCAGCGACCCAGTCGAGGGAAGCACAGATACGCAGTATTTT,CASSDPVEGSTDTQYF
TRBV4-1,-,-,TRBJ1-3,TGCGCCAGCAGCCAAGATAACTTTCCCCGGAGCTCTGGAAACACCATATATTTT,CASSQDNFPRSSGNTIYF
TRBV13,-,-,TRBJ2-7,TGTGCCAGCAGCTTAAGAACAAGAAACTACGAGCAGTACTTC,CASSLRTRNYEQYF
TRBV2,-,TRBD1,TRBJ1-4,TGTGCCAGCAGTCCCAGACAGGGTATTTCGGAAAAACTGTTTTTT,CASSPRQGISEKLFF
TRBV4-1,-,-,TRBJ2-5,TGCGCCAGCAGCCAATCTCCAGGGATGAGTGGAGAGACCCAGTACTTC,CASSQSPGMSGETQYF
TRBV9,-,TRBD1,TRBJ2-5,TGTGCCAGCAGCGTCGGGACAGTGGACCAAGAGACCCAGTACTTC,CASSVGTVDQETQYF
TRBV7-9,-,TRBD1,TRBJ2-1,TGTGCCAGCGGCCCCATCAAGGGCGGGACAGGGAATGAGCAGTTCTTC,CASGPIKGGTGNEQFF
TRBV9,-,TRBD2,TRBJ2-7,TGTGCCAGCAGCGTAGGGGGGGGGACCTACGAGCAGTACTTC,CASSVGGGTYEQYF
TRBV21-1,-,-,TRBJ1-3,TGTGCCAGCAGCAAAGGGGACAGCTCTGGAAACACCATATATTTT,CASSKGDSSGNTIYF
TRBV7-9,-,-,TRBJ2-5,TGTGCCAGCAGCCCCCCGGGGGTAGGGGAGACCCAGTACTTC,CASSPPGVGETQYF
TRBV5-1,-,TRBD1,TRBJ2-7,TGCGCCAGCAGCTTAGGGGACAGGGGGTGGACCTACGAGCAGTACTTC,CASSLGDRGWTYEQYF
TRBV30,-,TRBD2,TRBJ2-1,TGTGCCTGGAACGGGGGGGCGAAGAATGAGCAGTTCTTC,CAWNGGAKNEQFF
TRBV11-1,-,-,TRBJ2-7,TGTGCCAGCAGCTTACCAGGATCCTACGAGCAGTACTTC,CASSLPGSYEQYF
TRBV5-8,-,-,TRBJ1-2,TGTGCCAGCAGCTTGGGAGGGGGGGCCGGCTACACCTTC,CASSLGGGAGYTF
TRBV5-1,-,-,TRBJ1-2,TGCGCCAGCAGCTTGGGGGGCGAAGGCCTGGGTTTTGGCTACACCTTC,CASSLGGEGLGFGYTF
TRBV27,-,TRBD2,TRBJ2-3,TGTGCCAGCAGTCTCTTTGCTGCGGGGGCAGATACGCAGTATTTT,CASSLFAAGADTQYF
TRBV11-3,-,-,TRBJ1-1,TGTGCCAGCAGCTTAGTTCTTATGAACACTGAAGCTTTCTTT,CASSLVLMNTEAFF
TRBV7-9,-,-,TRBJ2-5,TGTGCCAGCAGCCCGGAGGGAGAAGAGACCCAGTACTTC,CASSPEGEETQYF
TRBV14,-,TRBD2,TRBJ2-1,TGTGCCAGCAGCCGAAAACCGGGACTAGCTTTGTATGAGCAGTTCTTC,CASSRKPGLALYEQFF
TRBV5-1,-,TRBD2,TRBJ2-7,TGCGCCAGCAGCTTGGGACTAGCGGGTTCTACCTACGAGCAGTACTTC,CASSLGLAGSTYEQYF
TRBV27,-,-,TRBJ2-6,TGTGCCAGCAGTTTGAGCCGAGGGGGTCCTGGGGCCAACGTCCTGACTTTC,CASSLSRGGPGANVLTF
TRBV28,once,TRBD2,TRBJ2-1,TGTGCCAGCAGTTTAAGGGGAGGACTAGCGGGGGGCAATGAGCAGTTCTTC,CASSLRGGLAGGNEQFF
TRBV5-8,-,TRBD1,TRBJ1-1,TGTGCCAAAAAAGACAGGGTGATGAACACTGAAGCTTTCTTT,CAKKDRVMNTEAFF
TRBV9,-,TRBD2,TRBJ2-1,TGTGCCAGCAGCGTAGCTAGCGGGGGGGAAAATGAGCAGTTCTTC,CASSVASGGENEQFF
TRBV27,-,-,TRBJ1-2,TGTGCCAGCAGTTACTTCGGAGGGGCAGAAAATGGCTACACCTTC,CASSYFGGAENGYTF
TRBV9,-,-,TRBJ2-1,TGTGCCAGCAGCGTAGGCCTAGCGCCCAATGAGCAGTTCTTC,CASSVGLAPNEQFF
TRBV6-4,-,-,TRBJ2-1,TGTGCCAGCAGTGTCAACTCCTACAATGAGCAGTTCTTC,CASSVNSYNEQFF
TRBV7-8,-,-,TRBJ2-3,TGTGCCAGCATCCCGTCGACTAGCACAGATACGCAGTATTTT,CASIPSTSTDTQYF
TRBV7-9,-,-,TRBJ1-2,TGTGCCAGCAGCTTGGGGGCCGATGGCTACACCTTC,CASSLGADGYTF
TRBV11-2,-,-,TRBJ2-1,TGTGCCAGCAGCTTAAATCCGAGCTCCTACAATGAGCAGTTCTTC,CASSLNPSSYNEQFF
TRBV30,-,-,TRBJ2-1,TGTGCCTGGAGTTGGGGCGGTGAGCAGTTCTTC,CAWSWGGEQFF
TRBV7-3,-,-,TRBJ2-3,TGTGCCAGCAGCACCACAGGTACTAGCACAGATACGCAGTATTTT,CASSTTGTSTDTQYF
TRBV7-2,-,TRBD2,TRBJ2-1,TGTGCCAGCACCCCCGCGCGGGGGTATTACAATGAGCAGTTCTTC,CASTPARGYYNEQFF
TRBV27,-,-,TRBJ1-2,TGTGCCAGCAGTTTAGGTCTAGGCTATGGCTACACCTTC,CASSLGLGYGYTF
TRBV4-1,-,TRBD1,TRBJ2-1,TGCGCCAGCAGCCTTGGACAGGGGCCCAATGAGCAGTTCTTC,CASSLGQGPNEQFF
TRBV5-1,-,-,TRBJ2-1,TGCGCCAGCAGCTTCCCGGGACTCCGAACCTACAATGAGCAGTTCTTC,CASSFPGLRTYNEQFF
TRBV20-1,-,TRBD2,TRBJ2-5,TGCAGTGCTTGGCGGGAGGGCCCCCAGTACTTC,CSAWREGPQYF
TRBV4-1,-,TRBD1,TRBJ1-3,TGCGCCAGCAGCCAAGGCCTCATCTCAGGGGGCGCTGGAAACACCATATATTTT,CASSQGLISGGAGNTIYF
TRBV7-6,-,TRBD2,TRBJ2-3,TGTGCCAGCAGCTTAGGCGGGGGGGCCGGGGATACGCAGTATTTT,CASSLGGGAGDTQYF
TRBV6-4,-,-,TRBJ1-5,TGTGCCAGCAGCCCCAACCTCGACAGGATAAATCAGCCCCAGCATTTT,CASSPNLDRINQPQHF
TRBV6-1,-,-,TRBJ1-1,TGTGCCAGCAGTGAAGCCTCGGTTATGGACACTGAAGCTTTCTTT,CASSEASVMDTEAFF
TRBV25-1,-,-,TRBJ2-5,TGTGCCAGGAGAAGACGCAGGGAGGACCAGTACTTC,CARRRRREDQYF
TRBV19,once,TRBD2,TRBJ2-1,TGTGCCAGTAGTATCTGGCTAGCGGCCGATGAGCAGTTCTTC,CASSIWLAADEQFF
TRBV19,-,TRBD1,TRBJ2-7,TGTGCCAGTAGTATAGGGACAGGGCCATACGAGCAGTACTTC,CASSIGTGPYEQYF
TRBV19,-,-,TRBJ1-1,TGTGCCAGTAGAGGGGCTTTCAGGGGGAACACTGAAGCTTTCTTT,CASRGAFRGNTEAFF
TRBV4-3,once,-,TRBJ2-7,TGCGCCAGCAGCCAAGATTCGTCCCAGTATCCCTACGAGCAGTACTTC,CASSQDSSQYPYEQYF
TRBV14,-,-,TRBJ2-1,TGTGCCAGCAGCCAAGATGGGGACTCCTTCTCCTACAATGAGCAGTTCTTC,CASSQDGDSFSYNEQFF
TRBV4-3,-,-,TRBJ1-2,TGCGCCAGCAGCCGGGAGGGCACATACTATGGCTACACCTTC,CASSREGTYYGYTF
TRBV11-2,-,-,TRBJ1-4,TGTGCCAGCAGCCAAAGGGGTGAAAAACTGTTTTTT,CASSQRGEKLFF
TRBV5-1,-,TRBD2,TRBJ2-3,TGCGCCAGCAGCATCTATAGCGGGAGGCCCTTTTATGCGCAGTATTTT,CASSIYSGRPFYAQYF
TRBV13,once,-,TRBJ2-7,TGTGCCAGCAGCTCAAACAGGGAGAACAACGAGCAGTACTTC,CASSSNRENNEQYF